Described below is a single T cell receptor (beta chain) sequence and its context. Antigen specificity is unknown. The data originate from a study of OX40 agonist ivuxolimab in advanced cancers. Study summary: Partial responses occurred in Three dose-escalation patients, one with hepatocellular carcinoma and two with cutaneous melanoma. Study results and limitations: At 0.1 to 3.0 mg/kg, clonal expansion of CD4+ and CD8+ blood T cells had occurred by week 6.

Germline loops: CDR1 SGDLS, CDR2 YYNGEE. The CDR3 is made up of 15 amino acids. The trim removed 0 bases at V and 4 bases at J, leaving 4 bases unmatched. Data came from immunoSEQ multiplex PCR; TCRdb stores just in-frame clones and leaves some out. The profile shows fewer than 80,000 clones, about 88% of them singletons. No patient had autoimmune disease or received systemic immunosuppression. Blood samples were obtained at baseline, cycle 4 day 1, and cycle 7 day 1. This specimen consisted of CD4+ or CD8+ T cells sorted from blood, obtained in a trial of the OX40 agonist ivuxolimab. The chain employs TRBV9 and TRBJ2-7; 10 positions agree with TRBD1. The clonotype originates from an adult with an advanced solid tumor such as melanoma, head and neck, liver or kidney cancer. CDR3: CASSVGQGAGYEQYF. Here the CDR3 DNA reads TGTGCCAGCAGCGTAGGACAGGGGGCAGGATACGAGCAGTACTTC. Full variable domain (remainder filled in from reference TRBV9 and TRBJ2-7): DSGVTQTPKHLITATGQRVTLRCSPRSGDLSVYWYQQSLDQGLQFLIQYYNGEERAKGNILERFSAQQFPDLHSELNLSSLELGDSALYFCASSVGQGAGYEQYFGPGTRLTVT.